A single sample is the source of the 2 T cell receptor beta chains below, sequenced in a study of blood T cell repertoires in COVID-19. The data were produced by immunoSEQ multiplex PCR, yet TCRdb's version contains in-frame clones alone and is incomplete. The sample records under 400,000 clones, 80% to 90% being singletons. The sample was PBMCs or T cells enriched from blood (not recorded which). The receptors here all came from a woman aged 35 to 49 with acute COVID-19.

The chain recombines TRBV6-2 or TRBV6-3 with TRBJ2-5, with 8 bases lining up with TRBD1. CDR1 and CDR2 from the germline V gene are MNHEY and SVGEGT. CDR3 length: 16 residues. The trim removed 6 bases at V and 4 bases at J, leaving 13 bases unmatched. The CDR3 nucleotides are TGTGCCAGCAGCCCTGCCGCAGGGGGCGGGCGAGAGACCCAGTACTTC. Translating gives CASSPAAGGGRETQYF.

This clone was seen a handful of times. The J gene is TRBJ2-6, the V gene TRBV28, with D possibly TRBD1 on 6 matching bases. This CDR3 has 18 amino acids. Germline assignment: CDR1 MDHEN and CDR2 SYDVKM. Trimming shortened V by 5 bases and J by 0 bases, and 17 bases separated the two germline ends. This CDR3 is CASSQPGHPFSGANVLTF. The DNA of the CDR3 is TGTGCCAGCAGTCAACCGGGACACCCATTCTCTGGGGCCAACGTCCTGACTTTC.